Listed here are 5 T cell receptor beta chains from one sample, sequenced in a study of cytomegalovirus exposure and HLA in healthy donors. PCR involved 60 Vbeta and 13 Jbeta primers. Using immunoSEQ multiplex PCR, the repertoire was profiled, and TCRdb retains in-frame clones only, with some absent. The table has 190,000 or so clones, around 75% seen once. The sequenced sample consisted of PBMCs. These receptors all come from a male donor in good health and CMV-seropositive.

The chain carries TRBV19 and TRBJ2-7, with D maybe TRBD1 (5 bases). This CDR3 region has 14 residues. Trimming shortened V by 3 bases and J by 3 bases, and 12 bases separated the two germline ends. The germline gives CDR1 LNHDA, CDR2 SQIVND (reference sequence). The CDR3: CASSIQGLRYEQYF. The DNA for the CDR3 is TGTGCCAGTAGTATCCAGGGATTACGCTACGAGCAGTACTTC.

This chain connects TRBV6-1 to TRBJ2-3; 8 nucleotides line up with TRBD2. This CDR3 has 12 amino acids. Losses at the gene ends were 4 bases for V and 10 bases for J; bases not matched to a gene: 4. CDR1 MNHNS and CDR2 SASEGT come from the germline V gene. In nucleotides, the CDR3 is TGTGCCAGCAGTGCACCGGGACTAGCGCAGTATTTT. Amino acid sequence: CASSAPGLAQYF.

This clone was observed a few times. CDR3 DNA sequence: TGTGCCAGCAGCGTAGGAGGGGGGGGAACGCAGTACTTC. It specifies CASSVGGGGTQYF. The V and J genes are TRBV9 and TRBJ2-7, with a possible D match to TRBD2 (7 bases). The CDR3 is 13 residues long. From germline, CDR1 is SGDLS and CDR2 YYNGEE. V shed 0 bases and J shed 9 bases, with 13 bases lying between them.

The genes are TRBV10-2 and TRBJ1-1; D gene uncertain. Germline CDR1 WSHSY, CDR2 SAAADI. The CDR3 loop spans 12 amino acids. The V end was cut by 4 bases, the J end by 11 bases, with 14 bases between. The CDR3 region is CASSADNYGAFF. The CDR3 DNA follows: TGCGCCAGCAGTGCGGATAACTATGGCGCTTTCTTT.

This chain links TRBV5-1 with TRBJ1-4; D unclear. CDR1 is SGHRS, CDR2 YFSETQ, per germline. There are 14 residues in the CDR3. Trimming took 3 bases from V and 5 from J, leaving 11 bases between them. The CDR3 coding sequence is TGCGCCAGCAGCTCAGGACGGGAAAATGAAAAACTGTTTTTT. Encoded protein: CASSSGRENEKLFF. The entire variable domain, with the rest obtained from reference TRBV5-1 and TRBJ1-4, is as follows: KAGVTQTPRYLIKTRGQQVTLSCSPISGHRSVSWYQQTPGQGLQFLFEYFSETQRNKGNFPGRFSGRQFSNSRSEMNVSTLELGDSALYLCASSSGRENEKLFFGSGTQLSVL.